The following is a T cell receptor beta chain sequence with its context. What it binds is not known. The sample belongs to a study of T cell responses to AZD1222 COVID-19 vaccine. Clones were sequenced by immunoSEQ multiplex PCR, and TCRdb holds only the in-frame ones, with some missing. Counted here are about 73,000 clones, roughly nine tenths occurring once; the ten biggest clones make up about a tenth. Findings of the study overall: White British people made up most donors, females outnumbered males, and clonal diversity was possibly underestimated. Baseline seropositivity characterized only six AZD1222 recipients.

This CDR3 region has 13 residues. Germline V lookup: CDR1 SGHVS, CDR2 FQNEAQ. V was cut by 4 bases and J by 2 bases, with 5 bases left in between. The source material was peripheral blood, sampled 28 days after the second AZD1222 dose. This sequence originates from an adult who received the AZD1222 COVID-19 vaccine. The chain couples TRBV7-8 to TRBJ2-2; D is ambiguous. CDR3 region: CASSSTNTGELFF. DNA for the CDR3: TGTGCCAGCAGCTCAACAAACACCGGGGAGCTGTTTTTT.